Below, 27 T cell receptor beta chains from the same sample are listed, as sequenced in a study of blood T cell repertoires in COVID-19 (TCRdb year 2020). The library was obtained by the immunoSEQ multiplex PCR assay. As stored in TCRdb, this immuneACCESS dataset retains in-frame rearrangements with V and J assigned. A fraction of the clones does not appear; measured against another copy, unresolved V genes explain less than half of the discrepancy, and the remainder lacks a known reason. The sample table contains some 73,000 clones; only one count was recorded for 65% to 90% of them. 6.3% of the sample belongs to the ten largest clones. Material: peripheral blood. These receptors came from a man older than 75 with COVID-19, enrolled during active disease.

The CDR3 nucleotides read TGTGCCAGCAGCCAAGATTTTAGCGGGGGAACGGAGACCCAGTACTTC. The encoded protein is CASSQDFSGGTETQYF. J is TRBJ2-5 and V is TRBV3-1 (or the pseudogene TRBV3-2), with 9 bases aligning to TRBD2. This CDR3 spans 16 amino acids. Trimming at V came to 0 bases and at J to 5 bases, leaving 7 bases not matched to a gene. CDR1 and CDR2 from the germline V gene are LGHDT and YNNKEL (reference sequence).

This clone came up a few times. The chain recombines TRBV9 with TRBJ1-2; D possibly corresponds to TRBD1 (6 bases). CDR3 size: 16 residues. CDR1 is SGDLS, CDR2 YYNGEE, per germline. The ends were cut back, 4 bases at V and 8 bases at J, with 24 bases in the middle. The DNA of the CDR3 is TGTGCCAGCAGCTCGTCTGACGGACAGCTCCACGGGGGCTACACCTTC. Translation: CASSSSDGQLHGGYTF.

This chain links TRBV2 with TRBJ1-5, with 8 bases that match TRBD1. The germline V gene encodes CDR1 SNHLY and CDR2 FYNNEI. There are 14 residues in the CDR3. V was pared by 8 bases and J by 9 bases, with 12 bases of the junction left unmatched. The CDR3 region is CASGSRDRLRPQHF. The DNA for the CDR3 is TGTGCCAGCGGATCCCGGGACAGGTTAAGGCCCCAGCATTTT.

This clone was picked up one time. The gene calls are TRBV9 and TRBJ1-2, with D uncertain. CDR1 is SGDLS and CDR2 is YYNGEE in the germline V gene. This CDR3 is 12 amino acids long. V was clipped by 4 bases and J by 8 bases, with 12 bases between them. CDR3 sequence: CASSPGVMGYTF. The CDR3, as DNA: TGTGCCAGCAGCCCGGGAGTGATGGGCTACACCTTC.

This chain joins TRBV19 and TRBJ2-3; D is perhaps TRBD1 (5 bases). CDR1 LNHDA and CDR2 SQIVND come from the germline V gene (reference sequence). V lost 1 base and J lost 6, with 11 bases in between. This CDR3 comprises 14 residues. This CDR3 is CASSIAGNRDTQYF. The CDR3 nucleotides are TGTGCCAGTAGTATAGCAGGGAACCGGGATACGCAGTATTTT.

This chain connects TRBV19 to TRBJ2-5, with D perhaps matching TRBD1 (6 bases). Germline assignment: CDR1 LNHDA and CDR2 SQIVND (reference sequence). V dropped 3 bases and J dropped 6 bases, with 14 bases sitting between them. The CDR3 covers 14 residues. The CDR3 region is CASSMGQGFQTQYF. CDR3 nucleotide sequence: TGTGCCAGTAGTATGGGGCAGGGGTTCCAGACCCAGTACTTC.

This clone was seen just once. CDR3 protein: CASSYGDLKNRGTGGTYEQYF. DNA of the CDR3: TGTGCCAGCAGTTACGGAGACCTGAAAAACCGAGGGACAGGGGGGACGTACGAGCAGTACTTC. The chain recombines TRBV6-8 with TRBJ2-7; 11 positions match TRBD1. The CDR3 covers 21 residues. Germline V gene sequence: CDR1 MNHGY, CDR2 SAAAGT. With 2 bases clipped from V and 4 bases from J, the junction kept 22 bases outside the gene matches.

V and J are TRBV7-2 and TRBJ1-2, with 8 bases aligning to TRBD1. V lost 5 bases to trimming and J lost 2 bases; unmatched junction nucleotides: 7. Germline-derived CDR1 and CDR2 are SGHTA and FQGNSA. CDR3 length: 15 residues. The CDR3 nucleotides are TGTGCCAGCAGCCCCCAGGGGGCAGAAAACTATGGCTACACCTTC. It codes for CASSPQGAENYGYTF.

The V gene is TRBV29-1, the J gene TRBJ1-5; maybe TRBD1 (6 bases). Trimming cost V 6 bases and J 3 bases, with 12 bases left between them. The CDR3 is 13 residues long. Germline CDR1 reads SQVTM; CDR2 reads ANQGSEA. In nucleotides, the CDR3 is TGCAGCGTCATACAGGGACCCAATCAGCCCCAGCATTTT. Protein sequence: CSVIQGPNQPQHF.

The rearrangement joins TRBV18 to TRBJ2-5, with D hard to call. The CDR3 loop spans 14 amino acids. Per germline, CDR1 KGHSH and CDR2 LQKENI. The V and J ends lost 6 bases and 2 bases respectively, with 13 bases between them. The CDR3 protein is CASSLNSLQETQYF. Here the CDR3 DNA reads TGTGCCAGCTCGCTTAACAGCTTACAAGAGACCCAGTACTTC.

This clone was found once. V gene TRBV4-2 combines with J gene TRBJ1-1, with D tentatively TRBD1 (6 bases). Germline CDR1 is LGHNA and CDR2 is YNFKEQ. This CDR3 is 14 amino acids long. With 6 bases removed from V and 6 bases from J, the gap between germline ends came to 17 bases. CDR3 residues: CASSREERGAEAFF. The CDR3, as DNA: TGTGCCAGCAGTCGGGAGGAGAGGGGGGCTGAAGCTTTCTTT.

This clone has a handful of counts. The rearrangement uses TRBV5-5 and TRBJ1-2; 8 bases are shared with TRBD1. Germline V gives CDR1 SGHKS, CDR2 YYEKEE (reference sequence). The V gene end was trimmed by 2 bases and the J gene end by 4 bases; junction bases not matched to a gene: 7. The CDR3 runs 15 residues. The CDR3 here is CASSFQGASVYGYTF. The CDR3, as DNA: TGTGCCAGCAGCTTCCAGGGGGCGTCCGTCTATGGCTACACCTTC.

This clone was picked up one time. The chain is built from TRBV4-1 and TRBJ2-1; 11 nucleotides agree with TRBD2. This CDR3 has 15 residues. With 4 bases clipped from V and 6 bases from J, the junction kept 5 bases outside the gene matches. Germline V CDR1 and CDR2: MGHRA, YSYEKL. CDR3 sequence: CASSPLAGGLNEQFF. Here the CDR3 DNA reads TGCGCCAGCAGCCCCTTAGCGGGGGGGCTCAATGAGCAGTTCTTC.

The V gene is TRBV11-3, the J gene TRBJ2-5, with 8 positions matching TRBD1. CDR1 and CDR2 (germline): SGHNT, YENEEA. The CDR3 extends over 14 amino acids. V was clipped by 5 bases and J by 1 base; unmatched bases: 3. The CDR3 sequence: CASSRQGLQETQYF. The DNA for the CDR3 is TGTGCCAGCAGCCGACAGGGGCTCCAAGAGACCCAGTACTTC.

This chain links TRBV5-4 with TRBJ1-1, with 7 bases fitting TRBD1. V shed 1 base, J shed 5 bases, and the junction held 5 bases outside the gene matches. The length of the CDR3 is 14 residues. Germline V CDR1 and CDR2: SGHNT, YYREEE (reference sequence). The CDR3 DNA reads TGTGCCAGCAGCTTGTCACAGGGGCGAACTGAAGCTTTCTTT. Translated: CASSLSQGRTEAFF.

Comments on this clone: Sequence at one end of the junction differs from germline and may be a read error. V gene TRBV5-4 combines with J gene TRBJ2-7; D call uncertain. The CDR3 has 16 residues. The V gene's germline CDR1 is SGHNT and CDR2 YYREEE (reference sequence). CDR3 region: CASSPPLTGFSNEQYF. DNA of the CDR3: TGTGCCAGCAGCCCCCCCCTAACCGGGTTCTCCAACGAGCAGTACTTC.

In DNA form, the CDR3 reads TGTGCCAGCAGTTCCCCTGGGGGGGGAGATCAGCCCCAGCATTTT. Translation gives CASSSPGGGDQPQHF. The chain employs TRBV28 and TRBJ1-5; weak D call: TRBD1 (5 bases). In germline, CDR1 is MDHEN, CDR2 SYDVKM. Trimming cost V 4 bases and J 5 bases, with 15 bases left between them. This CDR3 comprises 15 residues.

The CDR3 sequence is CASRDEGTLGNTIYF. Written as DNA, the CDR3 is TGCGCCAGCAGAGACGAGGGGACACTAGGAAACACCATATATTTT. V and J are TRBV5-1 and TRBJ1-3; D might be TRBD1 (6 bases). The length of the CDR3 is 15 residues. The V and J ends lost 5 bases and 4 bases respectively, with 16 bases between them. Germline CDR1 and CDR2: SGHRS and YFSETQ.

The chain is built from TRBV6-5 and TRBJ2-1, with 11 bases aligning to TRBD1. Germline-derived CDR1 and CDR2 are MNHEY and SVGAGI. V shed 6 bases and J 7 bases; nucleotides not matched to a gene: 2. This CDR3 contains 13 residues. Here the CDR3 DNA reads TGTGCCAGCAGCGGGACAGGGGGAAATGAGCAGTTCTTC. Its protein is CASSGTGGNEQFF.

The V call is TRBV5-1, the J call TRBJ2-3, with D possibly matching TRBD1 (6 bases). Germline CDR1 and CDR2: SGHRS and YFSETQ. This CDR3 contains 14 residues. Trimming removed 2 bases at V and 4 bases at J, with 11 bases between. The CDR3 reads CASSFLQGADTQYF. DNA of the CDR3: TGCGCCAGCAGCTTCTTACAGGGTGCAGATACGCAGTATTTT.

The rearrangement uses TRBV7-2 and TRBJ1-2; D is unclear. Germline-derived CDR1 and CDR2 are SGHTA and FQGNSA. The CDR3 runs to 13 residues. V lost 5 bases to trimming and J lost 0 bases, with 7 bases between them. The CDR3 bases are TGTGCCAGCAGCCCACAAGCTAACTATGGCTACACCTTC. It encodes CASSPQANYGYTF.

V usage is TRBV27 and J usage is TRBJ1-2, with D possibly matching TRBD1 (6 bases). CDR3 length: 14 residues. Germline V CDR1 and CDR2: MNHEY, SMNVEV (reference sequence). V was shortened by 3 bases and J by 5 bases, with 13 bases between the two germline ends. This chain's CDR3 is CASSLGAEVYGYTF. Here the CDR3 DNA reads TGTGCCAGCAGTTTGGGGGCCGAGGTGTATGGCTACACCTTC.

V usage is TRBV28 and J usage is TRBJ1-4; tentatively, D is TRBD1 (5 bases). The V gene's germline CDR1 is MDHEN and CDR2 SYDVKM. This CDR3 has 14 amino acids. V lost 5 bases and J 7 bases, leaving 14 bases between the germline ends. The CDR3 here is CASSGGGFAEKLFF. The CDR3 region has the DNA TGTGCCAGCAGTGGTGGGGGGTTTGCTGAAAAACTGTTTTTT.

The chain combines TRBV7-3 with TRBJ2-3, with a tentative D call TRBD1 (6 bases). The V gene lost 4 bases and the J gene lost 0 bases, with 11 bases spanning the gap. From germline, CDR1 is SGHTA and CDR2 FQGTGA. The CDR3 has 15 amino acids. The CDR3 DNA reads TGTGCCAGCAGCTCCCAGGGGAGAAGCACAGATACGCAGTATTTT. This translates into CASSSQGRSTDTQYF. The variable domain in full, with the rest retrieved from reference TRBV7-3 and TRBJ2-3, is GAGVSQTPSNKVTEKGKYVELRCDPISGHTALYWYRQSLGQGPEFLIYFQGTGAADDSGLPNDRFFAVRPEGSVSTLKIQRTERGDSAVYLCASSSQGRSTDTQYFGPGTRLTVL.

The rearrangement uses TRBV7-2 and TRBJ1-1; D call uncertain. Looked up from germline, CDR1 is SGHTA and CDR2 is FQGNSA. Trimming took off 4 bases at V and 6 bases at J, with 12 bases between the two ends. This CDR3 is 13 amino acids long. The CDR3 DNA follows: TGTGCCAGCAGCTCCCCGGCGAGGGCTGAAGCTTTCTTT. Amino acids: CASSSPARAEAFF.

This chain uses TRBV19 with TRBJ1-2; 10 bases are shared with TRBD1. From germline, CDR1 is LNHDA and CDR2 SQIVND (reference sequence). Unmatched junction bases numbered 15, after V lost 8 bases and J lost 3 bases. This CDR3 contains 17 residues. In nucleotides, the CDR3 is TGTGCCAGTCGACCCGGGACAGGGGCGGCGGCCTACTATGGCTACACCTTC. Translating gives CASRPGTGAAAYYGYTF.

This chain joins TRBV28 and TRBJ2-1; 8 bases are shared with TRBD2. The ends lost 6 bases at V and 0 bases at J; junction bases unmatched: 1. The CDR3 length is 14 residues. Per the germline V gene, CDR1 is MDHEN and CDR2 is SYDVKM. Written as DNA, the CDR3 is TGTGCCAGCAGGAGCGGGGGCTCCTACAATGAGCAGTTCTTC. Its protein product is CASRSGGSYNEQFF.